The source of this T cell receptor (beta chain) is a study of T-cell reconstitution after alpha-beta-depleted transplantation in children listed by TCRdb under 2016. At the level of the whole study: Using TCR repertoire profiling, the study quantitatively followed how T-cell immune reconstitution unfolded in children after TCRalphabeta/CD19-depleted allogeneic hematopoietic cell transplantation.

Inclusive of the bounding cysteine and phenylalanine, the CDR3 is 17 residues long. Only the CDR3 part of the read is kept: 51 bases, read in frame from the first base. CDR1 and CDR2, per the germline V gene, are SGHRS and YFSETQ. Trimming takes 4 bases off V and 5 bases off J; junction bases not matched to a gene: 13. Preparation of the library involved PCR. The sequencing machine was an Illumina HiSeq 2500. Molecular barcoding was employed in the preparation of TCR libraries, with unique molecular identifiers being used to normalize TCRbeta repertoire quantification. Using fastp trimming at Q25 and MiXCR clonotype assembly, TCRdb reanalyzed the public sequencing data and kept in-frame beta chains. Rows are combined by CDR3 protein, so each entry shows the most common genes and DNA. Counted in this sample were about 360,000 distinct CDR3 sequences; roughly 14% of them appeared once. The ten largest account for over 3.5% of the sample.

This clonotype was detected only a few times. The specificity of this receptor is unknown. Base qualities are not recorded, but no much larger clone differs from it by a single base. The clonotype was recovered from a human donor who donated a stem cell graft to a child with Fanconi anemia. The material sequenced was PBMCs, taken from the stem cell graft. The receptor chain draws on TRBV5-1 and TRBJ2-2, with 8 bases aligning to TRBD1. This receptor carries the CDR3 CASSPTPRGRRTGELFF. The nucleotide sequence reads TGCGCCAGCAGCCCGACCCCCAGGGGGCGAAGGACCGGGGAGCTGTTTTTT.